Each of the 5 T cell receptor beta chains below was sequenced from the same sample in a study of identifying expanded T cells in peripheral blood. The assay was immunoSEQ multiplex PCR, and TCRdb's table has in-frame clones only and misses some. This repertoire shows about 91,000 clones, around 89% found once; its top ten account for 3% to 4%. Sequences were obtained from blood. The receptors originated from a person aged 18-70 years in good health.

The CDR3 region is CSALQGPLYNEQFF. In DNA, the CDR3 is TGCAGCGCCCTACAGGGGCCGCTCTACAATGAGCAGTTCTTC. The chain combines TRBV29-1 with TRBJ2-1; TRBD1 aligns across 7 bases. The CDR3 covers 14 residues. V shed 7 bases, J shed 3 bases, and the junction held 9 bases outside the gene matches. Per the germline V gene, CDR1 is SQVTM and CDR2 is ANQGSEA.

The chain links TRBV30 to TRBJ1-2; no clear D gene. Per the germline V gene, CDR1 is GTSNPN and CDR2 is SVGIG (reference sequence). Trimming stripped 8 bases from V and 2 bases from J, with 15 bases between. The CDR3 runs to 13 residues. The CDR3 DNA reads TGTGCCGGCCCTCGTCCGGGCAACTATGGCTACACCTTC. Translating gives CAGPRPGNYGYTF. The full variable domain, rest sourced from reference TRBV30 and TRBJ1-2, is SQTIHQWPATLVQPVGSPLSLECTVEGTSNPNLYWYRQAAGRGLQLLFYSVGIGQISSEVPQNLSASRPQDRQFILSSKKLLLSDSGFYLCAGPRPGNYGYTFGSGTRLTVV.

CDR3 region: CASSLEGSGDTNSYEQYF. The CDR3 nucleotides read TGTGCCAGCAGCTTAGAAGGTAGCGGGGACACGAACTCCTACGAGCAGTACTTC. The chain couples TRBV13 to TRBJ2-5; 8 nucleotides align to TRBD2. The J call is doubtful: the DNA matches TRBJ2-7 better. Germline CDR1 and CDR2: PRHDT and FYEKMQ (reference sequence). The CDR3 is 18 residues long.

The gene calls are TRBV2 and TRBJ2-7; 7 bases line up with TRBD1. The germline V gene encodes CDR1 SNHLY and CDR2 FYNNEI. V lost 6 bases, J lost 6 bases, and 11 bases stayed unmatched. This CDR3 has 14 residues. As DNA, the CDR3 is TGTGCCAGCAGCTTGAGGACAGGCGCCCGCGAGCAGTACTTC. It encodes CASSLRTGAREQYF.

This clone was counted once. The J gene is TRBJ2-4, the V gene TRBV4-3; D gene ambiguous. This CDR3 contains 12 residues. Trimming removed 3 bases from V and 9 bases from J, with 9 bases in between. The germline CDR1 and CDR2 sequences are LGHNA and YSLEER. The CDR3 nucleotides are TGCGCCAGCAGCCACCCGGACGGCATTCAGTACTTC. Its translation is CASSHPDGIQYF.